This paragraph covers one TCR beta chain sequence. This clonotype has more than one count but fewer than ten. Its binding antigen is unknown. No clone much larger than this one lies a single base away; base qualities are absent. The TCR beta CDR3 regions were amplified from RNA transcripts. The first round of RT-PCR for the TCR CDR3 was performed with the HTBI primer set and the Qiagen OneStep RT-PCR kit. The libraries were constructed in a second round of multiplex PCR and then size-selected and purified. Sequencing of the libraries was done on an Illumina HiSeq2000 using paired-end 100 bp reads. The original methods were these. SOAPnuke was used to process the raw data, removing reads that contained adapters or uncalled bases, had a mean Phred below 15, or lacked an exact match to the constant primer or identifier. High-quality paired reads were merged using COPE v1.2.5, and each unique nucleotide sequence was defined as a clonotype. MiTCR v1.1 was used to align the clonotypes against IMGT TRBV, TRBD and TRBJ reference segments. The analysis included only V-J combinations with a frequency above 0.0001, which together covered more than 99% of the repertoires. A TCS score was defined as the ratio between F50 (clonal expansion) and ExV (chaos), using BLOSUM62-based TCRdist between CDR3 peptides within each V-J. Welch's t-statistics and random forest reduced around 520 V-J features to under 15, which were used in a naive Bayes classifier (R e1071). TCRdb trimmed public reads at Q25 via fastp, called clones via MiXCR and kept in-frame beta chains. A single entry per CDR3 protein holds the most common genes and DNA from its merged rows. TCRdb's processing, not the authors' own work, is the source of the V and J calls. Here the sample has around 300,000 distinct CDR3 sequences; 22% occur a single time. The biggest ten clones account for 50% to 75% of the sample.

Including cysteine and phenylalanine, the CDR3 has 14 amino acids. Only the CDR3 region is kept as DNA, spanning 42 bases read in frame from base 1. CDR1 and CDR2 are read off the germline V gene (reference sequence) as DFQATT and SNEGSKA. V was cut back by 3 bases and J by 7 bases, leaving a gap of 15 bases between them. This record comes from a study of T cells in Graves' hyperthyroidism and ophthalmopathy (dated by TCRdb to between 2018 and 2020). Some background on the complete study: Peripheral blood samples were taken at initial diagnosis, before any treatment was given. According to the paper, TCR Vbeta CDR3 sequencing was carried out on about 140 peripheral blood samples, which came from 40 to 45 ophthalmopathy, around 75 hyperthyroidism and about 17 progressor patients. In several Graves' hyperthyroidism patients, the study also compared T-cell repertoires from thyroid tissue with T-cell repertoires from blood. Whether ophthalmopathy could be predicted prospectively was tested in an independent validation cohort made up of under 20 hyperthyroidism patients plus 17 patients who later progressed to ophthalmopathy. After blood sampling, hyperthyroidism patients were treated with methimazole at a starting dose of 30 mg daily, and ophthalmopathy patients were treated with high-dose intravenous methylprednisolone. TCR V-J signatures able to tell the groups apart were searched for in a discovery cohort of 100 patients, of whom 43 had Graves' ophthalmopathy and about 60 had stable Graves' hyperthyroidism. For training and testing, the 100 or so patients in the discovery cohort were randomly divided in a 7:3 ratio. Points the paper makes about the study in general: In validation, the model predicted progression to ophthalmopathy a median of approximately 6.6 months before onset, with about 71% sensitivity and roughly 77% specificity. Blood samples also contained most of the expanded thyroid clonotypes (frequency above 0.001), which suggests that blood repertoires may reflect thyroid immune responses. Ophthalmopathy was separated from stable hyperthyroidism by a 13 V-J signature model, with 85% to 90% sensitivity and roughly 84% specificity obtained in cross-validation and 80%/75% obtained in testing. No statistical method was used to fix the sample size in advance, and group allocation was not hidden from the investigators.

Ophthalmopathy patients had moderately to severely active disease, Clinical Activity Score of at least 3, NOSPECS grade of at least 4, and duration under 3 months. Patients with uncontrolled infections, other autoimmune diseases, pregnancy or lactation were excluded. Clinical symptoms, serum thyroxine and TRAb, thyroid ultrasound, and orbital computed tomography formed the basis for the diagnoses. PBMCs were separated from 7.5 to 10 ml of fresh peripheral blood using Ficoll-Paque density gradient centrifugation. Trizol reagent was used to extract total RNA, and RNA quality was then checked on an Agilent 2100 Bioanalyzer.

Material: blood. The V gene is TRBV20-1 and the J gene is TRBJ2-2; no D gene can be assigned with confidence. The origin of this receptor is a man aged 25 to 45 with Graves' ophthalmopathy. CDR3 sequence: CSASPSGRNGELFF. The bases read TGCAGTGCTAGCCCCTCGGGCCGCAACGGGGAGCTGTTTTTT.